The 22 T cell receptor beta chains presented below share a single source sample, sequenced in a study of blood T cell repertoires in COVID-19. Repertoires were generated with immunoSEQ multiplex PCR, while TCRdb's copy carries only in-frame clones and drops some. The repertoire holds 88,000 or so clones, with 65% to 90% as singletons. The source material was peripheral blood. These receptors were collected from a man between 60 and 70 years old with acute or convalescent COVID-19.

This clone was observed a few times. CDR3 amino acids: CASSIAGLNTEAFF. The DNA for the CDR3 is TGTGCCAGTAGTATCGCGGGGTTGAACACTGAAGCTTTCTTT. V gene TRBV19 combines with J gene TRBJ1-1; D remains ambiguous. V gave up 3 bases and J gave up 0 bases, with 8 bases separating them. This CDR3 has 14 amino acids. Germline V CDR1 and CDR2: LNHDA, SQIVND (reference sequence). Drawing the rest from reference TRBV19 and TRBJ1-1, the complete variable domain is DGGITQSPKYLFRKEGQNVTLSCEQNLNHDAMYWYRQDPGQGLRLIYYSQIVNDFQKGDIAEGYSVSREKKESFPLTVTSAQKNPTAFYLCASSIAGLNTEAFFGQGTRLTVV.

This clone is a singleton in its sample. The chain carries TRBV5-1 and TRBJ1-1, with D tentatively TRBD1 (6 bases). The V gene's germline CDR1 is SGHRS and CDR2 YFSETQ. This CDR3 has 13 residues. V was pared by 5 bases and J by 1 base, with 9 bases between. The CDR3 loop is CASRPQGNTEAFF. CDR3 DNA: TGCGCCAGCAGGCCACAGGGGAACACTGAAGCTTTCTTT.

This clone was observed a few times. V and J are TRBV6-5 and TRBJ2-7; TRBD2 aligns across 13 bases. With 4 bases clipped from V and 7 bases from J, the junction kept 4 bases outside the gene matches. The CDR3 extends over 14 amino acids. Germline V gene lookup returns CDR1 MNHEY and CDR2 SVGAGI. The CDR3 loop reads CASSSLAGGREQYF. The CDR3 DNA sequence: TGTGCCAGCAGTTCACTAGCGGGAGGGAGAGAGCAGTACTTC.

The chain links TRBV5-1 to TRBJ2-7, with 9 positions matching TRBD2. The CDR3 is 15 residues long. V shed 0 bases and J 2 bases; nucleotides not matched to a gene: 3. Germline V gives CDR1 SGHRS, CDR2 YFSETQ. DNA for the CDR3: TGCGCCAGCAGCTTGGTAGCGGGGGACACCTACGAGCAGTACTTC. Protein product: CASSLVAGDTYEQYF.

The rearrangement links TRBV5-8 to TRBJ2-3; D perhaps matches TRBD1 (6 bases). Trimming cost V 3 bases and J 2 bases, with 10 bases left between them. This CDR3 is 14 amino acids long. Germline lookup yields CDR1 SGHTS and CDR2 YDEGEE. The CDR3 protein is CASSSGQSTDTQYF. For the CDR3, the DNA is TGTGCCAGCAGCTCAGGACAGTCCACAGATACGCAGTATTTT.

The chain uses TRBV15 and TRBJ2-2, with TRBD1 identical over 10 bases. Germline CDR1 is LNHNV and CDR2 is YYDKDF (reference sequence). The CDR3 covers 15 residues. Unmatched junction bases numbered 4, after V lost 5 bases and J lost 4 bases. CDR3 in amino acids: CATSQRTGGTGELFF. The CDR3 region has the DNA TGTGCCACCAGCCAACGGACAGGGGGCACCGGGGAGCTGTTTTTT. The complete variable domain, with remaining parts taken from reference TRBV15 and TRBJ2-2, reads DAMVIQNPRYQVTQFGKPVTLSCSQTLNHNVMYWYQQKSSQAPKLLFHYYDKDFNNEADTPDNFQSRRPNTSFCFLDIRSPGLGDTAMYLCATSQRTGGTGELFFGEGSRLTVL.

The rearrangement links TRBV7-2 to TRBJ1-3; possibly TRBD1 for D (5 bases). Trimming left V 6 bases short and J 1 base short, with 16 bases between. Germline CDR1 SGHTA, CDR2 FQGNSA. The CDR3 is made up of 16 amino acids. The CDR3 region is CASRSRAGGSGNTIYF. The CDR3 DNA sequence: TGTGCCAGCAGATCCAGGGCCGGGGGATCTGGAAACACCATATATTTT.

The V gene is TRBV10-3, the J gene TRBJ2-2, with TRBD1 as a possible D gene (5 bases). Trimming took 6 bases from V and 5 from J, leaving 13 bases between them. CDR3 length: 14 residues. Germline CDR1 is ENHRY and CDR2 is SYGVKD. CDR3 DNA sequence: TGTGCCATCAGCTTCACAGGACGGACCGGGGAGCTGTTTTTT. It yields the protein CAISFTGRTGELFF.

The chain has TRBV6-2 or TRBV6-3 and TRBJ2-5; 9 nucleotides agree with TRBD2. CDR1 and CDR2 from the germline V gene are MNHEY and SVGEGT. With V trimmed by 2 bases and J by 2 bases, 15 bases remained unmatched. This CDR3 contains 19 residues. This CDR3 reads CASSYGLAGRGSSQETQYF. Here the CDR3 DNA reads TGTGCCAGCAGTTACGGGCTAGCGGGGCGGGGTAGCAGTCAAGAGACCCAGTACTTC.

The chain uses TRBV12-5 and TRBJ1-5; TRBD1 agrees at 7 bases. This CDR3 is 16 amino acids long. CDR1 and CDR2 (germline): LGHNT, FRNRAP. The CDR3 sequence: CAPAGQRRNSNQPQHF. The CDR3 DNA is TGTGCCCCGGCGGGACAGCGAAGAAATAGCAATCAGCCCCAGCATTTT.

The chain has TRBV2 and TRBJ1-2; the D gene is possibly TRBD1 (6 bases). Germline V gives CDR1 SNHLY, CDR2 FYNNEI. The CDR3 length is 15 residues. Trimming cost V 0 bases and J 5 bases, with 13 bases left between them. CDR3 bases: TGTGCCAGCAGTGAAGCGGCCGGGACACTTTATGGCTACACCTTC. Residues: CASSEAAGTLYGYTF.

The gene calls are TRBV18 and TRBJ1-2; 10 bases line up with TRBD1. CDR1 and CDR2 from the germline V gene are KGHSH and LQKENI. Trimming at V came to 3 bases and at J to 2 bases, leaving 15 bases not matched to a gene. The CDR3 consists of 19 residues. The CDR3 sequence: CASSPDGAGTGDTNYGYTF. The CDR3 DNA follows: TGTGCCAGCTCACCCGACGGGGCTGGGACAGGGGACACCAACTATGGCTACACCTTC.

The gene calls are TRBV6-1 and TRBJ2-5; tentative D call: TRBD2 (5 bases). Trimming took off 3 bases at V and 1 base at J, with 15 bases between the two ends. Germline values: CDR1 MNHNS, CDR2 SASEGT. This CDR3 comprises 16 residues. The CDR3 here is CASSEEAGWGQETQYF. The CDR3 DNA reads as TGTGCCAGCAGTGAGGAGGCCGGTTGGGGCCAAGAGACCCAGTACTTC.

CDR3: CASSRPSQGINYGYTF. The CDR3 DNA reads TGTGCCAGCAGCCGCCCCAGCCAGGGGATTAACTATGGCTACACCTTC. This chain links TRBV13 with TRBJ1-2; the D gene is possibly TRBD1 (6 bases). The V end was cut by 5 bases, the J end by 1 base, with 17 bases between. The germline V gene has CDR1 PRHDT and CDR2 FYEKMQ (reference sequence). This CDR3 has 16 residues. The full variable domain, its missing parts supplied by reference TRBV13 and TRBJ1-2, is AAGVIQSPRHLIKEKRETATLKCYPIPRHDTVYWYQQGPGQDPQFLISFYEKMQSDKGSIPDRFSAQQFSDYHSELNMSSLELGDSALYFCASSRPSQGINYGYTFGSGTRLTVV.

This chain connects TRBV19 to TRBJ1-1, with 7 positions matching TRBD1. The V gene end was trimmed by 6 bases and the J gene end by 5 bases; junction bases not matched to a gene: 15. The length of the CDR3 is 16 residues. CDR1 LNHDA and CDR2 SQIVND come from the germline V gene (reference sequence). The chain's CDR3 is CASSNRGGGSGTEAFF. The DNA for the CDR3 is TGTGCCAGTAGCAACAGGGGAGGCGGTAGTGGGACTGAAGCTTTCTTT.

The chain joins TRBV3-1 (or the pseudogene TRBV3-2) to TRBJ1-6, with 7 bases that match TRBD1. J was trimmed by 5 bases and V by 4 bases; bases with no gene match: 2. The CDR3 spans 14 residues. The germline CDR1 and CDR2 sequences are LGHDT and YNNKEL (reference sequence). The CDR3 sequence: CASSPGTDNSPLHF. The DNA of the CDR3 is TGTGCCAGCAGCCCTGGGACAGATAATTCACCCCTCCACTTT.

On this clone: One junction end does not reproduce the germline sequence, and a read error may be involved. V usage is TRBV6-4 and J usage is TRBJ2-2; possibly TRBD1 for D (5 bases). The germline gives CDR1 MRHNA, CDR2 SNTAGT. CDR3 size: 14 residues. The CDR3 spells CASSRQQNSGELFF. Written as DNA, the CDR3 is TGTGCCAGCAGTCGACAGCAAAACAGCGGGGAGCTGTTTTTT.

The chain combines TRBV6-2 or TRBV6-3 with TRBJ2-3; D might be TRBD2 (6 bases). The CDR3 length is 15 residues. Deletions cut 1 base from V and 3 bases from J, with 11 bases between. Germline V gene data show CDR1 as MNHEY and CDR2 as SVGEGT. DNA for the CDR3: TGTGCCAGCAGTTACTTTGGGACTTTTACAGATACGCAGTATTTT. Translation: CASSYFGTFTDTQYF.

This chain links TRBV7-3 with TRBJ2-1; perhaps TRBD2 as D (6 bases). V was trimmed by 5 bases and J by 5 bases, leaving 19 bases between them. The CDR3 consists of 16 residues. Per the germline V gene, CDR1 is SGHTA and CDR2 is FQGTGA. The DNA of the CDR3 is TGTGCCAGCAGCCCAACCCCCCTAGCGCTTAACAATGAGCAGTTCTTC. Its protein product is CASSPTPLALNNEQFF.

The chain has TRBV23-1 and TRBJ2-1; 7 bases map to TRBD1. TRBV23-1 counts as an open reading frame of uncertain function. The CDR3 length is 13 residues. V trimming: 4 bases; J trimming: 7 bases; junction bases outside the gene matches: 4. CDR3 DNA: TGCGCCAGCAGTCGAACGGACAGGAATGAGCAGTTCTTC. This gives the protein CASSRTDRNEQFF.

The chain carries TRBV6-1 and TRBJ2-3, with D perhaps matching TRBD1 (5 bases). The CDR3 is made up of 16 amino acids. Trimming cost V 3 bases and J 6 bases, with 19 bases left between them. Germline assignment: CDR1 MNHNS and CDR2 SASEGT. Written as DNA, the CDR3 is TGTGCCAGCAGTGACGGCCTTGTGACAGTACATGATACGCAGTATTTT. Its protein is CASSDGLVTVHDTQYF.

This chain uses TRBV27 with TRBJ2-1; no reliable D call. Trimming took off 6 bases at V and 7 bases at J, with 13 bases between the two ends. The CDR3 consists of 13 residues. The germline V gene has CDR1 MNHEY and CDR2 SMNVEV (reference sequence). This CDR3 is CASSFWAQNEQFF. CDR3 DNA: TGTGCCAGCAGCTTTTGGGCGCAAAATGAGCAGTTCTTC.